This record looks at one TCR beta chain sequence and its context. Original methodology: Amplification from reference gene primers served as the basis for estimated nucleated cell counts. Here immunoSEQ multiplex PCR was the method, and the copy in TCRdb shows in-frame clones only, minus some. The V and J calls and clone size come from that table; D and trimming were worked out from the DNA. The table lists under 200,000 clones, around nine tenths of them singletons. This specimen comes from a study of blood T cell repertoires in COVID-19. On the study more broadly: Sites across the United States, Italy and Spain contributed samples from acute and convalescent COVID-19. The cDNA or gDNA used as material had been derived from T cells, B-cell-depleted T cells, or PBMCs.

The CDR3 is 19 amino acids. Looked up from germline, CDR1 is LGHNT and CDR2 is FRNRAP. Trimming cost V 1 base and J 4 bases; bases outside gene matches: 15. This chain links TRBV12-5 with TRBJ2-1, with TRBD2 matching over 8 bases. The source is a man between 35 and 55 years old with active or convalescent COVID-19. Sequenced sample: peripheral blood. Here the CDR3 DNA reads TGTGCTAGTGGTTTGGACCTACCCCTAATGGGCGGGGGGTACAATGAGCAGTTCTTC. Its translation is CASGLDLPLMGGGYNEQFF.